The clone carrying this T cell receptor beta chain was observed a handful of times. The data derive from a study of T cells in Graves' hyperthyroidism and ophthalmopathy. There were TCR beta CDR3 regions amplified from RNA transcripts. The HTBI set primed first-round TCR CDR3 RT-PCR. MiXCR, run by TCRdb on the multiplex PCR reads, gives a single entry per CDR3 protein. The sample yields hundreds of thousands of distinct CDR3 sequences, roughly 25% seen once. This CDR3 comprises 14 residues. The V gene lost 1 base and the J gene lost 7 bases, with 13 bases spanning the gap. This chain uses TRBV12-3 or TRBV12-4 with TRBJ1-2; no definite D call. This TCR was recovered from a woman between 25 and 40 years old with Graves' ophthalmopathy. The sample taken for sequencing was blood. CDR3 sequence: CASSLGPGEAGYTF. CDR3 nucleotide sequence: TGTGCCAGCAGTTTAGGGCCGGGCGAAGCTGGCTACACCTTC.